The entry that follows covers one T cell receptor beta chain sequence. What this receptor recognizes is not known. The record has no base qualities; no much larger clone is one base away. From cysteine to phenylalanine, the CDR3 is 14 amino acids long. The only DNA kept is the CDR3, 42 bases in frame from the first base. Germline trimming: 5 bases from V, 4 bases from J; junction bases outside gene matches: 6. Per the germline V gene, MNHNS is the CDR1 and SASEGT is the CDR2. This sample was taken from a study of cytomegalovirus exposure and HLA in healthy donors (dated by TCRdb to between 2016 and 2019). Regarding the research as a whole: An earlier analysis of approximately 640 of the donors reported approximately 290 Gb of sequence data and 117 million unique TCR beta sequences from about 179 million T cells. An early release covering roughly 600 HLA-typed donors comprised approximately 300 gigabases of sequencing data and 85 million or so unique TCR sequences. Of the 398 genotyped donors, approximately 82% fell in the genetic ancestry cluster associated with self-reported Caucasian donors. The study aimed to test whether cataloging public T cell receptors could reveal signatures of past pathogen exposure. The study profiled the T cell repertoires of 500 to 800 subjects by immunosequencing and related them to cytomegalovirus serostatus. A separate validation cohort of about 110 different subjects was used in addition to the approximately 670-subject first cohort. To predict cytomegalovirus infection status, the study brought together high-throughput TCR immunosequencing, statistical association of individual TCRs with disease status, and machine learning. In a later analysis, previously published TCR beta repertoires from hundreds of donors were re-analyzed and high-resolution HLA genotyping was added so that TCR occurrence patterns could be studied. Rather than using new phenotypic data, the later analysis identified candidate immune exposures from TCR beta sequences and from how often those sequences occurred across donors. To decide whether each TCR beta V gene segment behaved as functional or pseudogenic, an earlier analysis of some 570 of the donors relied on high-throughput TCR beta sequencing. Donor age, sex, ethnicity and CMV serostatus were compiled alongside the repertoire data. In a later genetic analysis, genome-wide SNP genotypes for about three fifths of the roughly 670 donors were used, and that subset was treated as a discovery cohort. Every repertoire in the discovery cohort had been generated on one and the same sequencing platform. HLA typing included class I and class II loci at four-digit resolution. The number of typed donors differed by locus: about 620-640 for A, B, C, DRB1 and DQB1; approximately 520 for DQA1; some 590 for DPA1; and 400 to 480 for DPB1. Because of strong linkage in the cohort, a handful of DR-DQ haplotypes were treated as single units for association and clustering. Among around 400 genotyped donors of the cohort, an average of around 250,000 unique TCR beta nucleotide sequences was sequenced per donor, of which approximately 19% were non-productive. Points the paper makes about the study in general: Correlated functional status among segregating V segments might reflect linkage disequilibrium, but an unknown experimental factor could not be ruled out. Because counts were too low, 15 to 20 rarely observed V segments, including chromosome 9 orphons, were excluded from the earlier analysis of roughly 580 of the donors. Most TCR sequences were observed very rarely across donors, whereas some public TCRs were present in many individuals. When HLA alleles, especially DR and DQ, strongly co-occurred, TCR associations were difficult to assign to individual alleles. The presence/absence analyses assumed that sequencing depth was roughly uniform across donors, and that assumption may not be true. Cytomegalovirus status was reported to be diagnosed by the classifier with high specificity and sensitivity in both the original and validation cohorts. Some IMGT-functional V segments, including TRBV6-2 and TRBV6-3, could not be distinguished by the 87-base-pair reads and were therefore excluded. The only immune exposure information available for the cohort was CMV serostatus. At a false discovery rate of 0.05, a later analysis linked roughly 17,000 TCR beta sequences to specific HLA alleles. The authors suggested that the approach could potentially be extended to other disease states and immunological phenotypes. According to a later analysis, TCR association rates differed among HLA loci, with DRB1 alleles showing the most associated TCRs and HLA-C alleles showing the fewest. In a later analysis, most CMV-associated TCR beta chains were found to appear HLA-restricted, with HLA associations seemingly driven largely by CMV exposure. V-gene and J-gene trimming of TCR beta chains was associated with a missense DCLRE1C variant in a later genetic analysis, and the association was replicated in an independent cohort. In a later genetic analysis, fewer N-insertions in productive TCRs were reported among donors in an Asian-associated ancestry cluster than the roughly 640-donor mean. In a later analysis, HLA-associated TCR beta chains were found to be more clonally expanded and to have lower generation probabilities than equally common non-associated chains. Because HLA typing was missing for some donors at each locus, association tests included only the typed subset. A group of highly shared sequence variants was considered likely to be a technical artifact of the sequencing pipeline. In vitro tests confirmed that a few of the cytomegalovirus-associated TCR beta chains recognize cytomegalovirus antigens. A further reported finding was that TCR beta sequences accurately predicted the HLA-A and HLA-B alleles for most subjects in the first cohort. In an earlier analysis of more than 450 of the donors, most TCR beta V segments were observed in productive rearrangements about 90% or about 30% of the time, broadly matching IMGT annotations. This cohort had only TCR beta chains sequenced, and the lack of alpha or paired-chain data limited which features could be detected. The study gave a list of 150 to 200 TCR beta chains associated with cytomegalovirus. A later analysis reported that several top co-occurrence clusters appeared linked to parvovirus B19, influenza, CMV and Epstein-Barr virus.

Libraries were made using the immunoSEQ multiplex PCR assay. The multiplex PCR relied on a mix of 60 forward primers for TCR Vbeta segments and 13 reverse primers for TCR Jbeta segments. The CDR3 region of rearranged TCR beta genes was amplified from genomic DNA with a multiplex PCR assay. On the Illumina HiSeq System, the amplified TCR beta libraries were sequenced as 87-base-pair reads. In the original analysis: In a later analysis, 80 million or so unique TCR beta chains were counted across the 500 to 700 repertoires, and approximately 11 million of these chains were shared by at least two donors. Raw reads were error-corrected and collapsed into unique sequences by a nearest-neighbor algorithm in which closely related sequences were merged to remove PCR and sequencing errors. To assign V, D and J gene segments, CDR3 sequences were aligned to IMGT reference sequences. For a sequence to be retained, at least a six-nucleotide match to both a V gene segment and a J gene segment was required. Rearrangements were classified as productive when the CDR3 lacked stop codons and remained in frame with V and J, and all other rearrangements were classified as non-productive. Following IMGT convention, CDR3 was defined as the stretch from the second conserved V-encoded cysteine to the conserved J-encoded phenylalanine. The earlier analysis of 500 to 750 of the donors excluded any sequence lacking an unambiguous match to a single V gene segment. An earlier analysis of approximately 590 of the donors classified V segments as functional when productive rearrangements were above 56.7% and as segregating when the standard deviation between donors was above 5%. A statistical classification framework was built for diagnosing cytomegalovirus status from the catalog of TCR beta chain sequences. In a later analysis, TCR nucleotide sequences were compared against IMGT/GENE-DB human TR gene sequences so that V and J genes could be assigned. The TCRdist pipeline was used in a later analysis to assign CDR3 sequences and most-parsimonious VDJ recombination scenarios. A later analysis defined each TCR beta chain by its CDR3 amino acid sequence plus V-gene family, and excluded reads lacking a unique V-gene family. As a way to deal with suspected cross-contamination and a sequencing artifact, a later analysis dropped 450 to 600 nucleotide sequences that were highly shared and had low generation probability. A later analysis calculated a clonal expansion index for each public chain from normalized within-repertoire ranks of inferred template counts. In a later analysis, generation probabilities were computed with a VDJ recombination model fitted to out-of-frame rearrangements, and the resulting probabilities were checked against IGoR. A later analysis scored TCR-TCR, TCR-HLA and TCR-CMV co-occurrence with hypergeometric tests, applying a repertoire-size bias correction to TCR pairs. False discovery rates were estimated in a later analysis by permuting HLA or CMV assignments 20 times. In a later analysis, co-occurring TCRs were grouped using DBSCAN, with TCRdist sequence similarity added in when clustering inside HLA-allele-positive subsets. Repertoires with fewer than 30,000 or more than 120,000 public chains, plus five repertoires with anomalous nucleotide sharing, were excluded from co-occurrence clustering. The table was pulled from immuneACCESS by TCRdb, which kept in-frame rearrangements only. Such tables lose some clones; where checked, under half of the loss comes from unresolved V genes, and the rest has no known cause. D and trimming were read from the DNA, whereas the V and J calls and clone size are those reported in that table. This sample lists approximately 150,000 clones; 68% were detected once. The ten largest account for about 1.3% of the sample.

The cohort consisted of 600 to 750 healthy bone marrow donors. Cohort members were all nominally healthy when sampled, although unrecorded immune exposures were likely present. The donor was CMV seronegative and belonged to the group of over 350 seronegative cohort members. A peripheral blood sample was provided by each donor, and peripheral blood mononuclear cells were used for TCR beta sequencing. Genomic DNA extraction from the blood cell samples was performed with the Qiagen DNeasy Blood Extraction Kit. Specimen: PBMCs. Rearrangement joined TRBV6-1 to TRBJ1-2, with 8 bases in between that match TRBD1. The sequence came from a man aged 45 to 65 in good health and CMV-seronegative. The CDR3 reads as follows: CASSPTTGVYGYTF. The base sequence is TGTGCCAGCAGTCCTACGACAGGGGTCTATGGCTACACCTTC.